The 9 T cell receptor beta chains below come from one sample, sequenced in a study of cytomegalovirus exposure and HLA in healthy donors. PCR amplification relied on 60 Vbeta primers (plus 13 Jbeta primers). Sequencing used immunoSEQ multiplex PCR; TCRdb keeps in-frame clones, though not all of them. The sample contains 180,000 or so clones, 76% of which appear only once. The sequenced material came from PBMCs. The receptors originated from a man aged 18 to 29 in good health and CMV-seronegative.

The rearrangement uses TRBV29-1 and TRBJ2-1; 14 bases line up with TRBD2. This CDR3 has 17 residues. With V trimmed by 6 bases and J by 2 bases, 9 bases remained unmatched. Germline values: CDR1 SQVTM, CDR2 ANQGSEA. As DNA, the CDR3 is TGCAGCGTCACGGGACTAGCGGGAGTTAATGCCTACAATGAGCAGTTCTTC. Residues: CSVTGLAGVNAYNEQFF.

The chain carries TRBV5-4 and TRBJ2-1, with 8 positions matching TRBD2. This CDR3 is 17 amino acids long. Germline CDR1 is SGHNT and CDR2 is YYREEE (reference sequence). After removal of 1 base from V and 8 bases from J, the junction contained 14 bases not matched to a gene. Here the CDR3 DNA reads TGTGCCAGCAGCTTGCGTCCTTTGGCGGGAGGATTCGATGAGCAGTTCTTC. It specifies CASSLRPLAGGFDEQFF.

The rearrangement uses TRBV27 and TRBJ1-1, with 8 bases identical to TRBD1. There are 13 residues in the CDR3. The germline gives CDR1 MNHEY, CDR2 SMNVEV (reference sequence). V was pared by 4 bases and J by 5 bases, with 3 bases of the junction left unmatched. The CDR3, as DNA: TGTGCCAGCAGTTACAGGGGGGGAACTGAAGCTTTCTTT. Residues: CASSYRGGTEAFF.

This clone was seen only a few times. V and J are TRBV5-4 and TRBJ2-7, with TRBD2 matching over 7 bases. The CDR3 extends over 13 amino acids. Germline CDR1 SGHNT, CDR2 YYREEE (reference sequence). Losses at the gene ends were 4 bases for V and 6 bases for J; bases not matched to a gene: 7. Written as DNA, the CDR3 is TGTGCCAGCAGCCCGACTAGCCAGGCCGAGCAGTACTTC. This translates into CASSPTSQAEQYF.

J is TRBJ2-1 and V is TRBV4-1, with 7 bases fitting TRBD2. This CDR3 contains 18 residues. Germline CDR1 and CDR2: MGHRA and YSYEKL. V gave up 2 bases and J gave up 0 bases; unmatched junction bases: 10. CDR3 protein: CASSQKDTGGLSYNEQFF. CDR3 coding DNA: TGCGCCAGCAGCCAAAAAGACACGGGGGGACTCTCCTACAATGAGCAGTTCTTC.

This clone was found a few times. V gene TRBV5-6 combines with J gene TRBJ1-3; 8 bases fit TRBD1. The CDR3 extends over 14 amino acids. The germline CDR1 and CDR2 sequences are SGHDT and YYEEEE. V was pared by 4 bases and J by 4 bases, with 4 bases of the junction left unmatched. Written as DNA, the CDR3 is TGTGCCAGCAGCCCGACAGGGGCAGGAAACACCATATATTTT. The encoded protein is CASSPTGAGNTIYF.

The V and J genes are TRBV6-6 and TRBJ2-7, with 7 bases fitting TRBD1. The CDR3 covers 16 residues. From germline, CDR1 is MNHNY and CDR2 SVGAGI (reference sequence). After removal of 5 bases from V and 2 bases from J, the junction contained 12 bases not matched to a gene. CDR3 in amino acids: CASSRSRGLGTYEQYF. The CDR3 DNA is TGTGCCAGCAGTCGATCCAGGGGGTTGGGTACCTACGAGCAGTACTTC.

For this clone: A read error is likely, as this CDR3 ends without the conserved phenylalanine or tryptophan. The CDR3 is CASSLAFGLANTYEQYL. As DNA, the CDR3 is TGTGCCAGCAGCTTAGCCTTCGGACTAGCCAATACCTACGAGCAGTACCTC. V is TRBV11-2 and J is TRBJ2-7; 8 bases agree with TRBD2. The CDR3 loop spans 17 amino acids. The ends lost 1 base at V and 2 bases at J; junction bases unmatched: 10. CDR1 and CDR2 (germline): SGHAT, FQNNGV.

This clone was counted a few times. The CDR3 DNA sequence: TGCGCCAGCATAATTTCTCCGGGGGGCCTCGGGGAGCTGTTTTTT. The encoded protein is CASIISPGGLGELFF. This chain links TRBV5-1 with TRBJ2-2, with D perhaps matching TRBD2 (7 bases). The CDR3 length is 15 residues. Germline CDR1 SGHRS, CDR2 YFSETQ. Trimming removed 6 bases at V and 7 bases at J, with 19 bases between.